Sequencing of this T cell receptor beta chain was carried out in a study of blood T cells in healthy people across ages. Overall study findings and caveats: No one knew whether donors had CMV, which possibly confounded expanded clonotype changes.

From germline, CDR1 is MDHEN and CDR2 SYDVKM. Trimming cost V 6 bases and J 0 bases; bases outside gene matches: 11. This CDR3 has 17 amino acids. Next came a second PCR, run for about 7 to 12 cycles, which used a sample-barcoded 5' primer along with a J-beta primer mix. TCRdb redid the calling of the 5' RACE reads with MiXCR, one entry per CDR3 protein. There are roughly 1.7 million distinct CDR3 sequences in the sample; almost 35% occur only once, and about 10% lies in the top ten. A note on this clonotype: Its antigen is not known.

Sequenced input: blood. This receptor was obtained from a woman aged 25 to 39 in good health. V is TRBV28 and J is TRBJ2-1; 7 bases fit TRBD1. DNA for the CDR3: TGTGCCAGCAGGCTTCCCACAGGGGCTACCTCCTACAATGAGCAGTTCTTC. This codes for CASRLPTGATSYNEQFF.